A selection of T cell receptor beta chains follows, all from one sample in a study of blood T cells in healthy people across ages. TCRdb redid the calling of the 5' RACE reads with MiXCR, one entry per CDR3 protein. The repertoire includes about 1 million distinct CDR3 sequences, roughly 45% of them detected once, and approximately 17% sits in the top ten. The specimen was blood. The receptors come from an older woman in good health. The CDR3 runs from the conserved cysteine through the conserved F or W. D genes are given only for firm matches. Size tells how often a clone was seen (once, few, many) or the class of an expanded clone, and some rows leave it out.

j_call cdr3_length clone_size v_call d_call cdr3_aa cdr3_nt
TRBJ2-7 16 few TRBV7-6 NA CASSLEVEGGASEQYF TGTGCCAGCAGCTTAGAGGTCGAGGGAGGAGCCTCCGAGCAGTACTTC
TRBJ2-1 20 NA TRBV12-3/TRBV12-4 TRBD2 CASRYYPTSGRTHSYNEQFF TGTGCCAGCAGGTACTACCCCACTAGCGGGAGAACCCACTCCTACAATGAGCAGTTCTTC
TRBJ2-7 14 few TRBV12-3/TRBV12-4 NA CASSLVGASYEQYF TGTGCCAGCAGTTTAGTCGGGGCATCCTACGAGCAGTACTTC
TRBJ2-5 16 NA TRBV3-1 TRBD2 CASSRAGVLATDGQYF TGTGCCAGCAGCCGCGCGGGGGTGTTGGCCACTGACGGGCAGTACTTC
TRBJ1-1 14 NA TRBV12-3/TRBV12-4 NA CASSLEVGDTEAFF TGTGCCAGCAGTTTGGAAGTTGGGGACACTGAAGCTTTCTTT
TRBJ2-5 16 few TRBV25-1 TRBD2 CARLGGGLAGVETQYF TGTGCCCGCCTAGGTGGGGGACTAGCGGGAGTGGAGACCCAGTACTTC
TRBJ2-5 15 many TRBV10-3 NA CAISESVVAQETQYF TGTGCCATCAGTGAGTCCGTGGTTGCCCAAGAGACCCAGTACTTC
TRBJ2-2 16 NA TRBV6-2/TRBV6-3 TRBD1 CASSPGQVRGTGELFF TGTGCCAGCAGTCCGGGACAGGTCCGTGGCACCGGGGAGCTGTTTTTT
TRBJ2-1 15 NA TRBV2 TRBD2 CASSLWSSGYNEQFF TGTGCCAGCAGCCTGTGGTCTAGCGGCTACAATGAGCAGTTCTTC
TRBJ1-1 14 NA TRBV27 NA CASSLAPGNTEAFF TGTGCCAGCAGTTTGGCCCCGGGGAACACTGAAGCTTTCTTT
TRBJ2-1 17 few TRBV6-6 TRBD2 CASIGTSRGSSYNEQFF TGTGCCAGCATTGGGACTAGCAGAGGATCCTCCTACAATGAGCAGTTCTTC
TRBJ1-2 15 NA TRBV28 NA CASSLWGDRPYGYTF TGTGCCAGCAGTTTATGGGGAGACAGGCCCTATGGCTACACCTTC
TRBJ2-7 11 NA TRBV29-1 NA CSGLGAYEQYF TGCAGCGGACTAGGAGCCTACGAGCAGTACTTC
TRBJ2-3 16 NA TRBV20-1 TRBD2 CSARAGGRYGTDTQYF TGCAGTGCCCGAGCTGGCGGGAGATATGGCACAGATACGCAGTATTTT
TRBJ2-3 15 few TRBV12-3/TRBV12-4 TRBD1 CASSLDRGNTDTQYF TGTGCCAGCAGTCTGGACAGGGGCAATACAGATACGCAGTATTTT
TRBJ2-1 15 NA TRBV6-4 NA CASSETGTYYNEQFF TGTGCCAGCAGTGAAACCGGGACTTACTATAATGAGCAGTTCTTC
TRBJ1-1 12 NA TRBV5-6 TRBD1 CASSLWGQTAFF TGTGCCAGCAGCCTGTGGGGACAGACAGCTTTCTTT
TRBJ2-1 14 NA TRBV28 NA CASSGDALRDEQFF TGTGCCAGCAGCGGGGACGCCCTACGCGATGAGCAGTTCTTC
TRBJ2-3 17 few TRBV9 NA CASSLWTLSPSTDTQYF TGTGCCAGCAGCTTGTGGACACTCTCCCCAAGCACAGATACGCAGTATTTT
TRBJ2-7 15 NA TRBV5-4 TRBD1 CASASGRTGSYEQYF TGTGCCAGCGCCTCGGGCAGGACAGGGTCCTACGAGCAGTACTTC
TRBJ2-2 13 NA TRBV29-1 TRBD1 CSVDRGLTGELFF TGCAGCGTTGACAGGGGGCTAACCGGGGAGCTGTTTTTT
TRBJ2-1 15 NA TRBV15 NA CATSRDRPLLDEQFF TGTGCCACCAGCAGAGACCGCCCCCTCCTCGATGAGCAGTTCTTC
TRBJ2-7 13 NA TRBV16 NA CASSQSGPYEQYF TGTGCCAGCAGCCAATCTGGGCCCTACGAGCAGTACTTC
TRBJ2-7 17 many TRBV15 NA CATSSERDVGPTSEQYF TGTGCCACCAGCAGCGAACGGGACGTTGGTCCTACGTCTGAGCAGTACTTC
TRBJ2-7 14 few TRBV15 NA CATSTLRGGYEQYF TGTGCCACCAGCACTCTTCGAGGGGGCTACGAGCAGTACTTC
TRBJ2-3 14 NA TRBV28 NA CASSFGAATDTQYF TGTGCCAGCAGTTTTGGAGCAGCTACAGATACGCAGTATTTT
TRBJ2-1 19 NA TRBV27 TRBD2 CASSTRLAGGRGSYNELFF TGTGCCAGCAGTACTCGACTAGCGGGAGGGCGGGGCTCCTACAATGAGCTGTTCTTC
TRBJ2-3 14 NA TRBV5-1 NA CAGSSGVGTDTQYF TGCGCCGGCAGCTCTGGGGTGGGCACAGATACGCAGTATTTT
TRBJ2-4 16 few TRBV29-1 TRBD2 CSVEDGGLAGGERQYF TGCAGCGTTGAAGATGGCGGACTAGCGGGAGGAGAGAGGCAGTACTTC
TRBJ2-3 13 NA TRBV29-1 NA CSVEGRLPDTQYF TGCAGCGTTGAAGGCAGGCTTCCAGATACGCAGTATTTT
TRBJ2-1 15 NA TRBV9 NA CASSVGPAANNEQFF TGTGCCAGCAGCGTAGGACCAGCGGCAAACAATGAGCAGTTCTTC
TRBJ2-3 15 NA TRBV6-4 TRBD2 CASSPSGRWTDTQYF TGTGCCAGCAGTCCCAGCGGGAGATGGACAGATACGCAGTATTTT
TRBJ2-1 15 few TRBV7-9 TRBD1 CASSNPGTGHNEQFF TGTGCCAGCAGCAACCCCGGGACAGGGCACAATGAGCAGTTCTTC
TRBJ2-7 15 NA TRBV28 TRBD1 CASSPSGTGRREQYF TGTGCCAGCAGCCCCTCAGGGACAGGGAGACGCGAGCAGTACTTC
TRBJ2-5 14 many TRBV20-1 NA CSASLPPGEETQYF TGCAGTGCTAGTCTGCCCCCGGGGGAAGAGACCCAGTACTTC
TRBJ1-2 15 NA TRBV27 NA CASSLFPDTNYGYTF TGTGCCAGCAGTTTATTCCCGGATACTAACTATGGCTACACCTTC